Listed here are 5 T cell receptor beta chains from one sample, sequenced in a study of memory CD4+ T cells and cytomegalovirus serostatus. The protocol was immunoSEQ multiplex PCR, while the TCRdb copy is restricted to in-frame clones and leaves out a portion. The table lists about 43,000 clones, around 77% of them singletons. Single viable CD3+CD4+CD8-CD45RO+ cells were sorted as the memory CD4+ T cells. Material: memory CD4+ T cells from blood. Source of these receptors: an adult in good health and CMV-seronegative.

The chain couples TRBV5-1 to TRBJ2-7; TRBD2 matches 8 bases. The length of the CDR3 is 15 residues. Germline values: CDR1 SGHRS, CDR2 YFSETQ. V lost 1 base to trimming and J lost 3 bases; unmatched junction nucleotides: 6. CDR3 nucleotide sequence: TGCGCCAGCAGCTTGTTGTGGCGGGGGGACTACGAGCAGTACTTC. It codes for CASSLLWRGDYEQYF.

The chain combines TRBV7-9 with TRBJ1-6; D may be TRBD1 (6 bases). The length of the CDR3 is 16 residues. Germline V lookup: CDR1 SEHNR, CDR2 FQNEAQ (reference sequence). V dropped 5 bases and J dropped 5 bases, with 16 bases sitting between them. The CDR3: CASSGGGLPHNSPLHF. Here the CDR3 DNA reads TGTGCCAGCAGCGGTGGGGGCCTTCCCCATAATTCACCCCTCCACTTT.

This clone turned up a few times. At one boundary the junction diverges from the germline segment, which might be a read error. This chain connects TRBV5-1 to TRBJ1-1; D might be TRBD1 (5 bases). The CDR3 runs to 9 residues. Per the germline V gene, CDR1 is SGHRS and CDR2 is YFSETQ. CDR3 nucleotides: TGCGCCACCCAGAAACAGGCGCTCTTT. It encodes CATQKQALF.

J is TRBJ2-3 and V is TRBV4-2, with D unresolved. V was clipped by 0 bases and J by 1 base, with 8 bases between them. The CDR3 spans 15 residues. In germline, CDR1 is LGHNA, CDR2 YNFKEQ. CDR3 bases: TGTGCCAGCAGCCAAGATGGAACGGGCACAGATACGCAGTATTTT. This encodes CASSQDGTGTDTQYF.

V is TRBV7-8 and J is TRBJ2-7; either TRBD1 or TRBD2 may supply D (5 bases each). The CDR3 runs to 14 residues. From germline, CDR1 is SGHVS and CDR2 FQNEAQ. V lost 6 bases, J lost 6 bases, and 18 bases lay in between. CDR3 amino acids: CASSRVREGREQYF. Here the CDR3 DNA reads TGTGCCAGCAGTCGAGTGCGTGAGGGGCGCGAGCAGTACTTC.